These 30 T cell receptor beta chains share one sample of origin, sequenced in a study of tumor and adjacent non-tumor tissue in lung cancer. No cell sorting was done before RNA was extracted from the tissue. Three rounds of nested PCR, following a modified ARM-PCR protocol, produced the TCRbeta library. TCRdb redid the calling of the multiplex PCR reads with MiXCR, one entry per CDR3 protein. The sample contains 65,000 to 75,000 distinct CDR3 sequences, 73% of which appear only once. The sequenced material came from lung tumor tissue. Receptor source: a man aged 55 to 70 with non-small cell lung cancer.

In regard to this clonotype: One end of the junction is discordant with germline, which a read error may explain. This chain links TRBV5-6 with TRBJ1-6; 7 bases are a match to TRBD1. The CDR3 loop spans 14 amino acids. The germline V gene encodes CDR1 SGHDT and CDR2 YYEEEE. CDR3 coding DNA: TGTGTCAGCAGCTTTCAGGGGGTGAATTCACCCCTCCACTTT. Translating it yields CVSSFQGVNSPLHF.

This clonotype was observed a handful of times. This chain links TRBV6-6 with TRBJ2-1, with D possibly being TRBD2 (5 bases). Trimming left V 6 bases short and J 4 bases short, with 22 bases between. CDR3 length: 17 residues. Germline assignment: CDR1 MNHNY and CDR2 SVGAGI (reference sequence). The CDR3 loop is CASSPSPGSPTYNEQFF. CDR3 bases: TGTGCCAGCAGCCCATCTCCGGGATCGCCAACATACAATGAGCAGTTCTTC.

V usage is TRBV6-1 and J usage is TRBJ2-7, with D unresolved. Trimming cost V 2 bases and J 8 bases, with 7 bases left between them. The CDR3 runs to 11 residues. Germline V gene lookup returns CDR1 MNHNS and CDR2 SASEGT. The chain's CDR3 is CASSERRKQYF. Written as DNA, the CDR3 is TGTGCCAGCAGTGAACGGCGCAAGCAGTACTTC.

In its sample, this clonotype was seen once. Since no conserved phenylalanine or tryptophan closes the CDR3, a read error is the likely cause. CDR3 sequence reads: CSVADRYLGIQYL. The DNA for the CDR3 is TGTAGCGTAGCGGACAGATACCTAGGGATCCAGTACCTC. The chain links TRBV29-1 to TRBJ2-5, with D tentatively TRBD1 or TRBD2 (6 bases each). Per germline, CDR1 SQVTM and CDR2 ANQGSEA. The CDR3 runs 13 residues.

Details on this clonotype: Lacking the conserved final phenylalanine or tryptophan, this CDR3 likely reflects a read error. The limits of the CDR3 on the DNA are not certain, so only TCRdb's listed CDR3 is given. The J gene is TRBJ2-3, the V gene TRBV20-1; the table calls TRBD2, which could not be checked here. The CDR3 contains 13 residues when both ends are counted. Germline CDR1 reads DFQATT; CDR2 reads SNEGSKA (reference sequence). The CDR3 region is CSARFGLAGGLDL.

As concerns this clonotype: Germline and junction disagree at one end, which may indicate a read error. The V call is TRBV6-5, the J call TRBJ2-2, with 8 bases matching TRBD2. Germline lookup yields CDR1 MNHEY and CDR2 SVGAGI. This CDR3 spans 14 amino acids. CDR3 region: CASRRGGDTWELFF. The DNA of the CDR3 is TGTGCCAGCAGACGGGGGGGAGACACCTGGGAGCTATTTTTT.

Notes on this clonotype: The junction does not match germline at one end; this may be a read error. The CDR3 is CDSTAGLKGQFF. The DNA for the CDR3 is TGTGACAGCACTGCGGGACTTAAGGGACAGTTCTTC. J is TRBJ2-1 and V is TRBV12-3 or TRBV12-4, with a tentative D call TRBD2 (6 bases). The CDR3 sequence is 12 residues long.

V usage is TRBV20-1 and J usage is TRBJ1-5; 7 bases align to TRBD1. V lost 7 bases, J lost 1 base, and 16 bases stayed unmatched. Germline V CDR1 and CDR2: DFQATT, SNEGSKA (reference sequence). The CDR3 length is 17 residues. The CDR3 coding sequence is TGCAGTGATAGCCGCCAGACAGGGACCTACAGCAATCAGCCCCAGCATTTT. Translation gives CSDSRQTGTYSNQPQHF.

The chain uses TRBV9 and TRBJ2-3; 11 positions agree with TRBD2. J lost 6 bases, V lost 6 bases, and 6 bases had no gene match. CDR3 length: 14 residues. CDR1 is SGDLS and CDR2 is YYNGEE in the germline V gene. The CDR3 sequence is CASTTSGRMDTQYF. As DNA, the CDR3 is TGTGCCAGCACCACTAGCGGGAGAATGGATACGCAGTATTTT.

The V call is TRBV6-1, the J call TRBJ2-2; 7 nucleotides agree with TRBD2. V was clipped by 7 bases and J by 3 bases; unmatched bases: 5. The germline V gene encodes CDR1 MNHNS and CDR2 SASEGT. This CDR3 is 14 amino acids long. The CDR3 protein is CASIEGLDTGELFF. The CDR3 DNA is TGTGCCAGCATCGAAGGACTAGACACCGGGGAGCTGTTTTTT.

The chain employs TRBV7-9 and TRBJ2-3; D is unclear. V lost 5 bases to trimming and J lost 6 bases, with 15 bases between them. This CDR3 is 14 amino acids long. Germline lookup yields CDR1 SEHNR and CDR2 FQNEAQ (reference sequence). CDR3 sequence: CASSLRHATDTQYF. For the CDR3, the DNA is TGTGCCAGCAGCCTTCGACATGCAACCGATACGCAGTATTTT.

The CDR3 protein is CAGSLETRAVLTF. The CDR3, as DNA: TGTGCCGGAAGCTTAGAGACTCGAGCCGTCCTGACTTTC. The chain joins TRBV11-1 to TRBJ2-6; no clear D gene. The CDR3 runs 13 residues. Germline V gene data show CDR1 as SGHAT and CDR2 as FQDESV (reference sequence). Trimming removed 11 bases from V and 12 bases from J, with 20 bases in between.

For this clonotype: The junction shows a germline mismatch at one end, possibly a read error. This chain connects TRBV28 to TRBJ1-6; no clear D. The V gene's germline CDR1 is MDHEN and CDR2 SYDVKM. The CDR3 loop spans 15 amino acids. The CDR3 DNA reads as TGTGCCAGCAGTCCTAGGACTCCCAATAATTCATCCCTCCACTTT. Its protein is CASSPRTPNNSSLHF.

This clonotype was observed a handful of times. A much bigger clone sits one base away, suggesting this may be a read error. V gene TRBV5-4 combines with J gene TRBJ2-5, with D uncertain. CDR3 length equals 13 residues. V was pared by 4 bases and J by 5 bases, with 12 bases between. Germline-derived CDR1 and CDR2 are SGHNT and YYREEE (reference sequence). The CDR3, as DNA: TGTGCCAGCAGCATGGACCCCGGGGAGACCCAGTACTTC. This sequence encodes CASSMDPGETQYF.

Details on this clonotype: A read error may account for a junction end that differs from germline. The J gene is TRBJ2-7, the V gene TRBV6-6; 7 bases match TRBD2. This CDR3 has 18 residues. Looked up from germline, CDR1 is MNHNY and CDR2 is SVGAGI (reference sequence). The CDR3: CASSYGRIRGGLSYEQYF. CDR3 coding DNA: TGCGCCAGCAGTTACGGGAGGATAAGGGGAGGTCTCTCTTACGAACAGTACTTC.

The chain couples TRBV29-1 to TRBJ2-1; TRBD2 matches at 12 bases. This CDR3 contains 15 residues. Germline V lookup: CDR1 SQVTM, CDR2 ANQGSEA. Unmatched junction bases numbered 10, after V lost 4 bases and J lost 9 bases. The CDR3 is CSVAETSGREAEQFF. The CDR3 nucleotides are TGCAGCGTTGCAGAGACTAGCGGGAGAGAGGCTGAGCAGTTCTTC.

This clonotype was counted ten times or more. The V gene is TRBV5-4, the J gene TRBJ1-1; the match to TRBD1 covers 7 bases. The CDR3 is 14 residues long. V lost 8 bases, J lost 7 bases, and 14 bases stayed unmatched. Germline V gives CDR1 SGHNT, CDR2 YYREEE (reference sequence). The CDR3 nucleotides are TGTGCCAGACATAGCCAGGGACAGCCGAGTGAAGCTTTCTTT. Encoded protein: CARHSQGQPSEAFF.

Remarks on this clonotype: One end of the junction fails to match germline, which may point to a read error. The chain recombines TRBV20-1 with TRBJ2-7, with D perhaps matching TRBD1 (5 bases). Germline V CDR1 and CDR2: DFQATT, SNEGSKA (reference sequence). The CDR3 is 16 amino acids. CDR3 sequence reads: CSAREGWLGALYGQYF. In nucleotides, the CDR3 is TGCAGTGCTAGAGAAGGTTGGCTAGGGGCCCTCTACGGGCAGTACTTC.

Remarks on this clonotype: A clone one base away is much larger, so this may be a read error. CDR3 in DNA: TGTGCCAGCAGCTTGAGCGGAACTAGCACAGATACGCACTATTTT. Encoded protein: CASSLSGTSTDTHYF. The rearrangement links TRBV5-6 to TRBJ2-3; a possible D gene is TRBD2 (6 bases). The CDR3 totals 15 residues. The V gene's germline CDR1 is SGHDT and CDR2 YYEEEE.

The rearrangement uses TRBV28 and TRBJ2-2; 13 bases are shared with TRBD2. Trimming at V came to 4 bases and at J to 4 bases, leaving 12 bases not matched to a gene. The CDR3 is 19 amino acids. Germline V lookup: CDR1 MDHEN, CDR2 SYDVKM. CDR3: CASSSSGTSGTRVTGELFF. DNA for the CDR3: TGTGCCAGCAGTTCCTCCGGGACTAGCGGGACGAGGGTCACCGGGGAGCTGTTTTTT.

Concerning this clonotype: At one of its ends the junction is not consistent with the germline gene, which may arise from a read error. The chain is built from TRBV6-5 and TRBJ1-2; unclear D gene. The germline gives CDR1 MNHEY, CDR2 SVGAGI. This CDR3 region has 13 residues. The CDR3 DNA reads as TGTGCCAGCAATGAGGACCGGGGATATGGCTACAACTTC. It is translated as CASNEDRGYGYNF.

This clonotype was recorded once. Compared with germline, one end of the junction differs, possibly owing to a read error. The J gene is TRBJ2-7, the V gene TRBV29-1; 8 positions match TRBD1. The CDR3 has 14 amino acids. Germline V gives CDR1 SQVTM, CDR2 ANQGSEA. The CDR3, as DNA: TGTAGCATCTTGCAGGGGGCAGGGGGATACGAGCAGTACTTC. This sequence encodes CSILQGAGGYEQYF.

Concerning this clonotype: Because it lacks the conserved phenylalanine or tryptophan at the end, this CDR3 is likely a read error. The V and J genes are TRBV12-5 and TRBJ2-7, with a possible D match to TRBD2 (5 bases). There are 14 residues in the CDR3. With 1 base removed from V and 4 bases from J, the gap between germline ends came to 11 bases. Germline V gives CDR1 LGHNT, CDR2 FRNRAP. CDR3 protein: CASGLARDGYEQYS. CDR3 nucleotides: TGTGCTAGTGGTTTGGCCCGGGATGGTTACGAGCAGTACTCC.

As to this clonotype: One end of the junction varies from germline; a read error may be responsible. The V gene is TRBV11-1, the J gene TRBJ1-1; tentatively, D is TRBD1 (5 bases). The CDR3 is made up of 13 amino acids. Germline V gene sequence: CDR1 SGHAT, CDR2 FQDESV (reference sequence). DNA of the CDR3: TGTGCCAGCTGCTTAAGCCCCGGGGCACGTGCTTTCTTT. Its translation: CASCLSPGARAFF.

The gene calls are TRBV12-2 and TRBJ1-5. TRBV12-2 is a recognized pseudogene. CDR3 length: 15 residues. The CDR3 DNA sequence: TGCGCAAGTCGCTTAGCCCGTTTTGGCAATCAGCTCCAGCATTTT. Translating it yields CASRLARFGNQLQHF.

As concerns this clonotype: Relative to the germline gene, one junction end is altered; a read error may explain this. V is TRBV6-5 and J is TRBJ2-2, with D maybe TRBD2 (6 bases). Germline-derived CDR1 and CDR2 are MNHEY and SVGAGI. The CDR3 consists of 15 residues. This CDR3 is CASNYTGARAGELFF. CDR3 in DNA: TGTGCCAGCAATTACACGGGAGCAAGGGCCGGGGAGCTGTTTTTT.

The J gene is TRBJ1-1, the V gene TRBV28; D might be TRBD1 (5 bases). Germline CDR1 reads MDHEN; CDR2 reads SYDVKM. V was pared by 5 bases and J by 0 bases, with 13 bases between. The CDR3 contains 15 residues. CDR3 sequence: CASSVGGRMNTEAFF. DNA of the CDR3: TGTGCCAGCAGTGTCGGGGGTAGAATGAACACTGAAGCTTTCTTT.

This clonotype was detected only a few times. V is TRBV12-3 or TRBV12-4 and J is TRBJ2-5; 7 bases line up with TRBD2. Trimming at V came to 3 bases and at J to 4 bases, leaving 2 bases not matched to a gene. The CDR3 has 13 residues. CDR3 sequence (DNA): TGTGCCAGCAGTTTCCGCGGGAGAGAGACCCAGTACTTC. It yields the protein CASSFRGRETQYF.

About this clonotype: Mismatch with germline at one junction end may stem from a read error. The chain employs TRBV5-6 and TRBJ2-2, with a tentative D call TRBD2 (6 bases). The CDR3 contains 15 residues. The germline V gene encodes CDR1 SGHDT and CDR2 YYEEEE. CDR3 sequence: CASNLSSANTGGLFF. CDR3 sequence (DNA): TGTGCCAGCAACTTGAGCAGCGCGAACACCGGGGGGCTGTTTTTT.

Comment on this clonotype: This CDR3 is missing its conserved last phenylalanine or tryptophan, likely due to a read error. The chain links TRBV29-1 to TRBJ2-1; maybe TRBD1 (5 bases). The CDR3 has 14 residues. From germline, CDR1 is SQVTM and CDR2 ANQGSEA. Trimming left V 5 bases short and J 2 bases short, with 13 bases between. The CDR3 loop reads CSVHMYRTYNEQFL. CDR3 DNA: TGCAGCGTTCACATGTACAGGACCTACAATGAGCAGTTCTTA.